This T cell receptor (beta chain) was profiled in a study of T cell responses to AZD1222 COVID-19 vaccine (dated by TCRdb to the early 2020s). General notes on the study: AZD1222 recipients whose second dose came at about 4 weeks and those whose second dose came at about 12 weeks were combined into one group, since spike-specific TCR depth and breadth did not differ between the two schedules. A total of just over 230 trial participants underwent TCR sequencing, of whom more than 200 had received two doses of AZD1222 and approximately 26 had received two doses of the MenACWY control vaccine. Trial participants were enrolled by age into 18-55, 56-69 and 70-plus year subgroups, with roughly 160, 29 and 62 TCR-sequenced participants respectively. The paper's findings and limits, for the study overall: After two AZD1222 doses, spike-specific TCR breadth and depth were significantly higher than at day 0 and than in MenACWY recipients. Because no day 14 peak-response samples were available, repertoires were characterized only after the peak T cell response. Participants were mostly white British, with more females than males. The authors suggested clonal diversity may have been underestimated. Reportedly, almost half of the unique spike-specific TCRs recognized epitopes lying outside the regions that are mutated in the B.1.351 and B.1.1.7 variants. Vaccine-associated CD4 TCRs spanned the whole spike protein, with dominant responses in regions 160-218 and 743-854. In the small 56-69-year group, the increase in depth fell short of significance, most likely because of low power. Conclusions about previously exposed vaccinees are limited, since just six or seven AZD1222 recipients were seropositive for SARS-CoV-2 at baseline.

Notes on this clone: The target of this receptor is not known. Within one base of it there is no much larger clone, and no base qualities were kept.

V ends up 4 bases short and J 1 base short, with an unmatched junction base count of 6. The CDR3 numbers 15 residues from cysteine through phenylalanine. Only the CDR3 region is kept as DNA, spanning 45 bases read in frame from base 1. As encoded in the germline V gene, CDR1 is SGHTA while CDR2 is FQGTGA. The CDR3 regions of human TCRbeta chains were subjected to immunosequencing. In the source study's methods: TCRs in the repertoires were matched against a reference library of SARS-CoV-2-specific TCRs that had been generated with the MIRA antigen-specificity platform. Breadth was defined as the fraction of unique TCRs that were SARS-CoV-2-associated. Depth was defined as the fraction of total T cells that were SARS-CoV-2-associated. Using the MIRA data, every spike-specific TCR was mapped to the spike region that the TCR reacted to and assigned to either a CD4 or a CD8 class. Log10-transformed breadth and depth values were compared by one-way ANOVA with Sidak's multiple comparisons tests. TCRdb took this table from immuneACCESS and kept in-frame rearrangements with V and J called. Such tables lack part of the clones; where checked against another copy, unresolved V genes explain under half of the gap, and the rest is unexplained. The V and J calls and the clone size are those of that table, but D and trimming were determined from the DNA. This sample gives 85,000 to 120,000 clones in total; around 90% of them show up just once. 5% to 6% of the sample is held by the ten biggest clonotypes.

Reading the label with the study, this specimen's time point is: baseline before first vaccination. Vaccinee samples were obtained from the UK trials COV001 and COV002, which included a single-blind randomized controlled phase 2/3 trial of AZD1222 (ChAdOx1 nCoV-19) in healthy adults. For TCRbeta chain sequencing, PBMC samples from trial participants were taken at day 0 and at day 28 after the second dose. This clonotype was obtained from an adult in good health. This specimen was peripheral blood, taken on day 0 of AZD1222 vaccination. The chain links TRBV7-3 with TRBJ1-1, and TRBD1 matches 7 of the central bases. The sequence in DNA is TGTGCCAGCAGCTCCTCTTGGGACAGGAACACTGAAGCTTTCTTT. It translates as CASSSSWDRNTEAFF. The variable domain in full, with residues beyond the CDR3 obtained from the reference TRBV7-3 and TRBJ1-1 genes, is GAGVSQTPSNKVTEKGKYVELRCDPISGHTALYWYRQSLGQGPEFLIYFQGTGAADDSGLPNDRFFAVRPEGSVSTLKIQRTERGDSAVYLCASSSSWDRNTEAFFGQGTRLTVV.